The rows below give T cell receptor beta chains drawn from one sample of a study of cytomegalovirus exposure and HLA in healthy donors. Using immunoSEQ multiplex PCR, the repertoire was profiled, and TCRdb retains in-frame clones only, with some absent. The sample consists of 55,000 to 70,000 clones, 75% to 85% of them appearing once. Sequencing was done on a sample of PBMCs. The origin of the receptors is a human donor in good health. Both conserved end residues are part of each CDR3. Fields, in order: D gene, V gene, clone size, J gene, CDR3 protein, CDR3 DNA. A D gene is named only where the DNA matches it firmly. For some rows the clone size is stated as once, few or many, or as a class when expanded; others skip it.

TRBD1,TRBV19,-,TRBJ2-1,CASSIRPGQDYNEQFF,TGTGCCAGTAGTATTCGACCGGGACAGGACTACAATGAGCAGTTCTTC
-,TRBV11-2,-,TRBJ2-1,CASSLWDSPYNEQFF,TGTGCCAGCAGCTTATGGGACTCCCCTTACAATGAGCAGTTCTTC
TRBD1,TRBV7-9,-,TRBJ2-2,CAFGDRVQTGELFF,TGTGCCTTCGGGGACAGGGTGCAAACCGGGGAGCTGTTTTTT
-,TRBV28,-,TRBJ2-1,CASSLGGAGLENEQFF,TGTGCCAGCAGTTTGGGTGGGGCAGGGCTTGAGAATGAGCAGTTCTTC
-,TRBV5-4,-,TRBJ1-2,CASSPGGRDYGYTF,TGTGCCAGCAGCCCGGGGGGTAGGGACTATGGCTACACCTTC
TRBD1,TRBV5-6,-,TRBJ1-4,CASSLDPRGSNEKLFF,TGTGCCAGCAGCTTGGACCCCAGGGGGAGCAATGAAAAACTGTTTTTT
TRBD2,TRBV11-2,-,TRBJ2-7,CASSSGLDEQYF,TGTGCCAGCAGCTCGGGACTAGACGAGCAGTACTTC
-,TRBV5-1,-,TRBJ2-1,CASNLEGGVGAEQFF,TGCGCCAGCAACTTGGAGGGTGGGGTTGGGGCTGAGCAGTTCTTC
-,TRBV13,-,TRBJ2-1,CASSSRTGLYNEQFF,TGTGCCAGCAGTAGCCGGACTGGACTCTACAATGAGCAGTTCTTC
TRBD1,TRBV7-8,-,TRBJ1-2,CASSSNGQEHYGYTF,TGTGCCAGCAGCTCCAACGGACAGGAGCACTATGGCTACACCTTC
-,TRBV4-1,-,TRBJ2-5,CASSQVVDRFGKTQYF,TGCGCCAGCAGCCAAGTTGTAGACAGGTTCGGAAAGACCCAGTACTTC
TRBD1,TRBV7-2,-,TRBJ2-1,CASSLTGTGYNEQFF,TGTGCCAGCAGCTTAACCGGGACAGGCTACAATGAGCAGTTCTTC
-,TRBV7-9,-,TRBJ2-7,CASSLGSYEQYF,TGTGCCAGCAGCCTCGGTTCCTACGAGCAGTACTTC
-,TRBV6-1,-,TRBJ1-6,CASSEGWVGDNSPLHF,TGTGCCAGCAGCGAAGGGTGGGTGGGCGATAATTCACCCCTCCACTTT
-,TRBV7-2,-,TRBJ2-7,CASSLSPGSSYEQYF,TGTGCCAGCAGCTTAAGCCCGGGGAGCTCCTACGAGCAGTACTTC
-,TRBV28,once,TRBJ1-1,CASSLFLGAVTEAFF,TGTGCCAGCAGTTTATTTCTGGGGGCCGTCACTGAAGCTTTCTTT
-,TRBV6-1,-,TRBJ1-2,CASSQTRDYYGYTF,TGTGCCAGCAGCCAAACGCGAGATTACTATGGCTACACCTTC
TRBD1,TRBV11-2,-,TRBJ2-5,CASSLVRGGGRETQYF,TGTGCCAGCAGCTTAGTGAGAGGGGGCGGTAGGGAGACCCAGTACTTC
-,TRBV14,-,TRBJ1-5,CASSSPGQPQHF,TGTGCCAGCAGCTCCCCGGGTCAGCCCCAGCATTTT
-,TRBV5-4,-,TRBJ2-5,CASSPEGSGGETQYF,TGTGCCAGCAGCCCGGAAGGGTCCGGGGGAGAGACCCAGTACTTC
-,TRBV2,-,TRBJ1-1,CASRSPPRDRLSAFF,TGTGCCAGCAGGTCCCCACCGCGAGACAGGCTATCAGCTTTCTTT
-,TRBV4-2,-,TRBJ1-2,CASSQGVGQLYGYTF,TGTGCCAGCAGCCAAGGTGTCGGACAGCTCTATGGCTACACCTTC
-,TRBV5-5,-,TRBJ1-5,CASSLGGRISNQPQHF,TGTGCCAGCAGCTTGGGAGGGAGGATTAGCAATCAGCCCCAGCATTTT
-,TRBV2,-,TRBJ2-4,CASSDPGSKNIQYF,TGTGCCAGCAGTGATCCGGGGTCCAAAAACATTCAGTACTTC
TRBD1,TRBV7-9,once,TRBJ2-3,CASSLIGTGVNTDTQYF,TGTGCCAGCAGCTTAATTGGGACAGGGGTTAACACAGATACGCAGTATTTT
TRBD2,TRBV2,-,TRBJ2-2,CASSISSGGGTGELFF,TGTGCCAGCAGTATTTCAAGCGGGGGGGGGACCGGGGAGCTGTTTTTT
TRBD1,TRBV19,few,TRBJ2-5,CASRRQGRETQYF,TGTGCCAGTAGGAGACAGGGCAGAGAGACCCAGTACTTC
-,TRBV2,-,TRBJ1-1,CASSVIRMNTEAFF,TGTGCCAGCAGTGTGATCAGAATGAACACTGAAGCTTTCTTT
TRBD2,TRBV2,-,TRBJ2-1,CASSEEGTSGNNEQFF,TGTGCCAGCAGTGAAGAAGGGACTAGCGGGAACAATGAGCAGTTCTTC
TRBD2,TRBV5-6,-,TRBJ2-3,CASSSRLAGGLYYADTQYF,TGTGCCAGCAGCTCCCGACTAGCGGGAGGCCTTTATTATGCAGATACGCAGTATTTT
-,TRBV9,-,TRBJ2-4,CASSVSGAKNIQYF,TGTGCCAGCAGCGTTTCGGGTGCCAAAAACATTCAGTACTTC
-,TRBV7-2,-,TRBJ1-2,CASSLGTWGYTF,TGTGCCAGCAGCTTAGGGACATGGGGTTACACCTTC
-,TRBV11-1,-,TRBJ2-2,CASTQSRNTGELFF,TGTGCCAGCACGCAATCCAGAAACACCGGGGAGCTGTTTTTT
-,TRBV6-5,-,TRBJ1-2,CASTAGNYGYTF,TGTGCCAGCACGGCAGGGAATTATGGCTACACCTTC
TRBD2,TRBV7-7,-,TRBJ2-5,CASGVGAEETQYF,TGTGCTAGCGGGGTTGGGGCTGAAGAGACCCAGTACTTC
-,TRBV25-1,once,TRBJ1-3,CASSELWAGAQLDTIYF,TGTGCCAGCAGTGAATTATGGGCAGGGGCCCAGTTGGACACCATATATTTT
TRBD1,TRBV2,-,TRBJ1-5,CASTDREGQPQHF,TGTGCCAGCACAGACAGGGAAGGCCAGCCCCAGCATTTT
TRBD2,TRBV18,-,TRBJ2-1,CASSPGLAGGPGVYNEQFF,TGTGCCAGCTCACCAGGCCTAGCGGGAGGGCCGGGAGTATACAATGAGCAGTTCTTC
TRBD1,TRBV6-5,-,TRBJ1-2,CASSYFTGEGYTF,TGTGCCAGCAGTTACTTTACAGGGGAAGGCTACACCTTC
-,TRBV10-3,few,TRBJ1-2,CAISERTVTYGYTF,TGTGCCATCAGTGAACGGACAGTGACATATGGCTACACCTTC
-,TRBV5-8,-,TRBJ2-5,CASSDAGVEETQYF,TGTGCCAGCAGCGACGCAGGGGTTGAGGAGACCCAGTACTTC
-,TRBV7-7,-,TRBJ1-4,CASSRDINEKLFF,TGTGCTAGCAGCAGGGACATTAATGAAAAACTGTTTTTT
TRBD2,TRBV7-7,-,TRBJ2-5,CASSENRLAGGPQYF,TGTGCTAGCAGTGAAAATCGACTAGCGGGAGGGCCCCAGTACTTC
TRBD1,TRBV27,-,TRBJ2-7,CASSSQGASGGSYEQYF,TGTGCCAGCAGTTCACAGGGGGCGTCAGGCGGGTCCTACGAGCAGTACTTC
-,TRBV4-3,few,TRBJ2-7,CASSQAYTTAYEQYF,TGCGCCAGCAGCCAAGCCTACACTACCGCCTACGAGCAGTACTTC
TRBD1,TRBV7-9,once,TRBJ1-2,CASSLGQGGYGYTF,TGTGCCAGCAGCTTAGGACAGGGAGGCTATGGCTACACCTTC
-,TRBV10-3,-,TRBJ1-3,CAIRSGASGNTIYF,TGTGCCATCCGGAGCGGGGCATCTGGAAACACCATATATTTT
TRBD1,TRBV10-3,few,TRBJ1-5,CAISVDRFYGPQHF,TGTGCCATCAGCGTGGACAGGTTCTATGGGCCCCAGCATTTT
TRBD1,TRBV7-3,-,TRBJ2-5,CASSPGQGETQYF,TGTGCCAGCAGCCCTGGACAGGGGGAGACCCAGTACTTC
TRBD1,TRBV4-1,-,TRBJ1-2,CASSQPGQGFGYTF,TGCGCCAGCAGCCAGCCGGGACAGGGCTTCGGCTACACCTTC
TRBD2,TRBV23-1,few,TRBJ2-7,CASSQPPSGRTYEQYF,TGCGCCAGCAGTCAACCCCCTAGCGGGAGGACCTACGAGCAGTACTTC
TRBD2,TRBV30,-,TRBJ2-2,CAWGTSSTGELFF,TGTGCCTGGGGGACTAGCTCCACCGGGGAGCTGTTTTTT
-,TRBV7-2,-,TRBJ1-5,CASSPRGDSNQPQHF,TGTGCCAGCAGCCCCCGGGGGGATAGCAATCAGCCCCAGCATTTT
-,TRBV6-5,-,TRBJ1-6,CASSPQRNSPLHF,TGTGCCAGCAGCCCACAACGAAATTCACCCCTCCACTTT
-,TRBV18,-,TRBJ1-1,CASSPGAGTEAFF,TGTGCCAGCTCGCCAGGGGCAGGTACTGAAGCTTTCTTT
-,TRBV5-8,-,TRBJ2-7,CASSLVRHIGYEQYF,TGTGCCAGCAGCTTGGTGAGGCATATTGGCTACGAGCAGTACTTC
TRBD1,TRBV5-6,-,TRBJ2-5,CASSLGYRGQETQYF,TGTGCCAGCAGCTTGGGGTACAGGGGTCAAGAGACCCAGTACTTC
-,TRBV5-4,-,TRBJ2-7,CASSPERSYEQYF,TGTGCCAGCAGCCCCGAGCGGTCCTACGAGCAGTACTTC